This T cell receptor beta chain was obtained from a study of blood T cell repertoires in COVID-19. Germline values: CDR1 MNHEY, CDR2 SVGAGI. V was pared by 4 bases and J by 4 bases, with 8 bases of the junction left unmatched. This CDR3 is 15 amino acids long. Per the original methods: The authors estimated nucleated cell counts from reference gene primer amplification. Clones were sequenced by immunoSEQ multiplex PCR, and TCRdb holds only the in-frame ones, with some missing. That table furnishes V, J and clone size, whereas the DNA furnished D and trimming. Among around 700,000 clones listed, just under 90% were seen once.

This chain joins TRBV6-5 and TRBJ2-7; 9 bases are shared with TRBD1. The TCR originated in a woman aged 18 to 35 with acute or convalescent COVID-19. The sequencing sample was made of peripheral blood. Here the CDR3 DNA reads TGTGCCAGCAGTTCGCCGGGACAGGGATTTTACGAGCAGTACTTC. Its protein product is CASSSPGQGFYEQYF.